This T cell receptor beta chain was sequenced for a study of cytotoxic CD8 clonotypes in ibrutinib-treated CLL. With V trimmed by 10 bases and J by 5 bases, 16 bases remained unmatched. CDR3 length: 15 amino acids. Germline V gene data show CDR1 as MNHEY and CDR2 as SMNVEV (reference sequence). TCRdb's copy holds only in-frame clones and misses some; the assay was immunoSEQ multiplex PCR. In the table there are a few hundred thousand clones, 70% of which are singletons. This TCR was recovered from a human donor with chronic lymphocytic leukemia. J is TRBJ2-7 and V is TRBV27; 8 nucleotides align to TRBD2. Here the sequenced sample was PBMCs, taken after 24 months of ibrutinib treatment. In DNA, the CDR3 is TGTGCCACCGGCCCCCGCAGCGGGAGCAAGGACGAGCAGTACTTC. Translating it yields CATGPRSGSKDEQYF.